This TCR beta chain stems from a study of T cell responses to AZD1222 COVID-19 vaccine. Whole-study results and caveats: Repertoires were collected only later (after the peak T cell response had occurred). Donors were chiefly white British, with a greater number of females, and clonal diversity was perhaps underestimated. The study reported that nearly half of spike-specific TCRs target unmutated variant regions. Only five to seven individuals given AZD1222 were seropositive at baseline.

Here immunoSEQ multiplex PCR was the method, and the copy in TCRdb shows in-frame clones only, minus some. The repertoire has 150,000 or so clones, 75% to 95% of them found once; the top ten carry about 1.3%. Note on this clone: As yet, its antigen is unknown.

The TCR sequence derives from an adult in good health. The sequencing here drew on peripheral blood, taken on day 0 of AZD1222 vaccination.

The CDR3 sequence: CASSRQGRDTEAFF. The CDR3, as DNA: TGTGCCAGCAGCAGACAGGGGCGCGACACTGAAGCTTTCTTT. This chain uses TRBV7-9 with TRBJ1-1; TRBD1 agrees at 8 bases. CDR1 is SEHNR and CDR2 is FQNEAQ in the germline V gene (reference sequence). This CDR3 contains 14 residues. V shed 5 bases and J 3 bases; nucleotides not matched to a gene: 5.